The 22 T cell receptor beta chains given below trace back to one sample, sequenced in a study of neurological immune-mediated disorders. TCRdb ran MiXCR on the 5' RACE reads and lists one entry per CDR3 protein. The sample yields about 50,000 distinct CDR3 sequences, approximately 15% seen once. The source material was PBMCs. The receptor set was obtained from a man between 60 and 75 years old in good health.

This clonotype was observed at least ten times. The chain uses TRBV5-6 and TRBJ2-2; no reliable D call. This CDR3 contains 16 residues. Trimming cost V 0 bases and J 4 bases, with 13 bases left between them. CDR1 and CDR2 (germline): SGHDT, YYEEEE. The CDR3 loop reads CASSLAQTRVTGELFF. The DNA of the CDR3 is TGTGCCAGCAGCTTGGCCCAGACCCGGGTCACCGGGGAGCTGTTTTTT.

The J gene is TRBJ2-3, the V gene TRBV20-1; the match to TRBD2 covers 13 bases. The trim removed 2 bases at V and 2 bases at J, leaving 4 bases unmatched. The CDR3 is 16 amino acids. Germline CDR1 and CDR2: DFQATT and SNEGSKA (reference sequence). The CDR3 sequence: CSARRTSGRVTDTQYF. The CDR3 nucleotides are TGCAGTGCTAGAAGAACTAGCGGGAGGGTCACAGATACGCAGTATTTT.

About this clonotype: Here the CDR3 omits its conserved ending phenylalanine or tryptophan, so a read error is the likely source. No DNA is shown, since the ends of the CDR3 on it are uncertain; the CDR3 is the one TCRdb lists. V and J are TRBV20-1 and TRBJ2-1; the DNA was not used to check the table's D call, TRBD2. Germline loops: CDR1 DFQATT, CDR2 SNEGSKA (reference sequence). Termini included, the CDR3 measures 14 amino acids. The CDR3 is CSAPSGNRHNEQLL.

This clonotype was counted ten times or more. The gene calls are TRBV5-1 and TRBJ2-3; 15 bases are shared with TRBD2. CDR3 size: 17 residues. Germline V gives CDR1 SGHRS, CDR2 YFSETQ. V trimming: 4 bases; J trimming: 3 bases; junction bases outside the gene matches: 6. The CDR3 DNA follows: TGCGCCAGCAGCCCCCCCGGACTAGCGGGAGGGACAGATACGCAGTATTTT. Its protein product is CASSPPGLAGGTDTQYF. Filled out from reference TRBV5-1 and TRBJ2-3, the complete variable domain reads KAGVTQTPRYLIKTRGQQVTLSCSPISGHRSVSWYQQTPGQGLQFLFEYFSETQRNKGNFPGRFSGRQFSNSRSEMNVSTLELGDSALYLCASSPPGLAGGTDTQYFGPGTRLTVL.

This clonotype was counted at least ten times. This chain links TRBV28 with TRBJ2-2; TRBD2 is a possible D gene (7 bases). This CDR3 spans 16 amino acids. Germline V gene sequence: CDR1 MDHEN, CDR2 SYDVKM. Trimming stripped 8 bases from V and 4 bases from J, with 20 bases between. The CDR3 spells CASLRGGGLPTGELFF. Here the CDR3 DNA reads TGTGCCAGCCTACGGGGAGGGGGACTACCCACCGGGGAGCTGTTTTTT.

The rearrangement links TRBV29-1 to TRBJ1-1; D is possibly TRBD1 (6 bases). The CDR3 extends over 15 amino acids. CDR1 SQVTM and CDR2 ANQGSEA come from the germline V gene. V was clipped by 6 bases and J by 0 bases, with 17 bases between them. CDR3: CSVSPGGLMNTEAFF. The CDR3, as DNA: TGCAGCGTGTCTCCCGGGGGCCTTATGAACACTGAAGCTTTCTTT.

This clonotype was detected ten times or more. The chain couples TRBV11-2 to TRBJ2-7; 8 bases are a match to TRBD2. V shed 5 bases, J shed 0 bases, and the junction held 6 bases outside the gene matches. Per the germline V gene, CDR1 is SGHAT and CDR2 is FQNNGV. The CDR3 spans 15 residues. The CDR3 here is CASSTGGGNSYEQYF. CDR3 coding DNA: TGTGCCAGCAGCACCGGGGGGGGGAACTCCTACGAGCAGTACTTC.

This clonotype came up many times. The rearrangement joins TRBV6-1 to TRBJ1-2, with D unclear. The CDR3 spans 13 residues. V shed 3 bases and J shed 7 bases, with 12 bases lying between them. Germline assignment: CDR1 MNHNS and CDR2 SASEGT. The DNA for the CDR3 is TGTGCCAGCAGTGACATCCCAGGTCGTGGCTACACCTTC. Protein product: CASSDIPGRGYTF.

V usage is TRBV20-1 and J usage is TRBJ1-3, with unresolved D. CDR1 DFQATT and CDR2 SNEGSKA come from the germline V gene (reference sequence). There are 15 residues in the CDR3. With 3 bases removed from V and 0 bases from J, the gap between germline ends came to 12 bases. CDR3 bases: TGCAGTGCTAGCCGTTTGAGGAGCTCTGGAAACACCATATATTTT. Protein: CSASRLRSSGNTIYF.

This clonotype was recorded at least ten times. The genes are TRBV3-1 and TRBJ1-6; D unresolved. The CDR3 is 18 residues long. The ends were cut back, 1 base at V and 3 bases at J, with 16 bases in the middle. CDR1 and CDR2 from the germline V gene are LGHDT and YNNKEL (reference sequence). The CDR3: CASSQGFGGQVYNSPLHF. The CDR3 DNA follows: TGTGCCAGCAGCCAAGGCTTTGGAGGCCAGGTCTATAATTCACCCCTCCACTTT. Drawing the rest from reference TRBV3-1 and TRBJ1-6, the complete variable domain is DTAVSQTPKYLVTQMGNDKSIKCEQNLGHDTMYWYKQDSKKFLKIMFSYNNKELIINETVPNRFSPKSPDKAHLNLHINSLELGDSAVYFCASSQGFGGQVYNSPLHFGNGTRLTVT.

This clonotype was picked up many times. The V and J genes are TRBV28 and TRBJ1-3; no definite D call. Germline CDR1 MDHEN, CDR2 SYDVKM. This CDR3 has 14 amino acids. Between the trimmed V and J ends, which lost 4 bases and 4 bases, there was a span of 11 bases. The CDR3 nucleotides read TGTGCCAGCAGTTCGGCCCAGACAGGAAACACCATATATTTT. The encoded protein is CASSSAQTGNTIYF.

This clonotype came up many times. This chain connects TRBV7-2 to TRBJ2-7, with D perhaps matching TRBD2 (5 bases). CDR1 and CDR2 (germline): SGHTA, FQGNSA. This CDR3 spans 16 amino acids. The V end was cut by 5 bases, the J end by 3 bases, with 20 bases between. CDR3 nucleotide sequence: TGTGCCAGCAGCCCGCCCGTGAGAGGGAGCAACTACGAGCAGTACTTC. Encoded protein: CASSPPVRGSNYEQYF.

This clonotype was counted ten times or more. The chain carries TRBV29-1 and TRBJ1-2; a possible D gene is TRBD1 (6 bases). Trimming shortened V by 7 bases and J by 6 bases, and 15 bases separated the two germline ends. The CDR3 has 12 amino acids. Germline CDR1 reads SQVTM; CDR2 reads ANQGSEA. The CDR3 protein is CSAQRTEDGYTF. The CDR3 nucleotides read TGCAGCGCCCAGAGGACAGAAGATGGCTACACCTTC.

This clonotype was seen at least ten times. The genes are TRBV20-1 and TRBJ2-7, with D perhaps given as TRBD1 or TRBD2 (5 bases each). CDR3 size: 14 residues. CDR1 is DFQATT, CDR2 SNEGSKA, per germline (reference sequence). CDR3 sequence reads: CSVPYRDPAYEQYF. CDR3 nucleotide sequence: TGCAGCGTTCCATACCGGGACCCCGCCTACGAGCAGTACTTC.

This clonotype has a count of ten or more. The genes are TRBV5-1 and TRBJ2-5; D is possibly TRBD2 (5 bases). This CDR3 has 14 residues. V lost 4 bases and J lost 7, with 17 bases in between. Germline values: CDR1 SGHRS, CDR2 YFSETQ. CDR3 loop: CASSPFPGLGTQYF. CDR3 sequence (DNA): TGCGCCAGCAGCCCGTTCCCCGGACTGGGGACCCAGTACTTC.

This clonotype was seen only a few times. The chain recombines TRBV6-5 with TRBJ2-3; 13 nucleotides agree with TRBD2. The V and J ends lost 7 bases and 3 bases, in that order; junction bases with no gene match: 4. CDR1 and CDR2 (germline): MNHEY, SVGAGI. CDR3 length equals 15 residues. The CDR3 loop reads CASNPLAGGTDTQYF. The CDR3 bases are TGTGCCAGCAACCCACTAGCGGGGGGGACAGATACGCAGTATTTT.

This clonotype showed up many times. CDR3 bases: TGTGCCAGCAGCTTAGCAGGGGGCGGGAGTCAGCCCCAGCATTTT. Encoded protein: CASSLAGGGSQPQHF. The chain recombines TRBV7-2 with TRBJ1-5, with TRBD1 matching 7 bases. Germline assignment: CDR1 SGHTA and CDR2 FQGNSA. V lost 0 bases, J lost 6 bases, and 5 bases stayed unmatched. The CDR3 is 15 amino acids.

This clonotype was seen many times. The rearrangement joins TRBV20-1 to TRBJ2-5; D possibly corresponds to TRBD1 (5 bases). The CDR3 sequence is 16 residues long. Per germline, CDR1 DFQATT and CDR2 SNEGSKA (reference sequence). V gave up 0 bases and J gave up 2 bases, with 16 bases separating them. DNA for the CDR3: TGCAGTGCTAGAGATCTCAGGGCAGGAGAACAAGAGACCCAGTACTTC. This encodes CSARDLRAGEQETQYF.

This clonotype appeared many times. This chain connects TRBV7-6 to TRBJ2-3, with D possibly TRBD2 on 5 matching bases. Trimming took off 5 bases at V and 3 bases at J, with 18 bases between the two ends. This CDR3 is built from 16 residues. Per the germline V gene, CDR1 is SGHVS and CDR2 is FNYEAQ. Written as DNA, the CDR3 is TGTGCCAGCAGCCTCCAATCAGGAGGAGTTACAGATACGCAGTATTTT. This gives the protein CASSLQSGGVTDTQYF.

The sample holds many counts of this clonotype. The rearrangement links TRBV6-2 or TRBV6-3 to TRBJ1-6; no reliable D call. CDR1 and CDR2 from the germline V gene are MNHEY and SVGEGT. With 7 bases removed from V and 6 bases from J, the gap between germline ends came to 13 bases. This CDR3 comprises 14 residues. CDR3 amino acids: CASTRMGFNSPLHF. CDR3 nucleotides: TGTGCCAGCACCCGGATGGGGTTTAATTCACCCCTCCACTTT.

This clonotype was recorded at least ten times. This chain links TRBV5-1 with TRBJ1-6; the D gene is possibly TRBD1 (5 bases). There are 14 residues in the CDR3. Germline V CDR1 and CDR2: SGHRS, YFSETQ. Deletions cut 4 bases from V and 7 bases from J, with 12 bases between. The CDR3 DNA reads TGCGCCAGCAGCCTCGGGACGTCCAATTCACCCCTCCACTTT. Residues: CASSLGTSNSPLHF.

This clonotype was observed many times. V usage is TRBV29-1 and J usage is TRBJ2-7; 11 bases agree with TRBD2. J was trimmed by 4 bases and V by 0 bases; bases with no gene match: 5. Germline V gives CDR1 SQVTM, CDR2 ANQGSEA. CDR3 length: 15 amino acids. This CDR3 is CSVEDITSGSYEQYF. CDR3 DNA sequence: TGCAGCGTTGAAGATATAACTAGCGGGAGTTACGAGCAGTACTTC.